These 2 T cell receptor beta chains were sequenced from one sample in a study of OX40 agonist ivuxolimab in advanced cancers. The table came from immunoSEQ multiplex PCR; TCRdb's copy has only in-frame clones and leaves some out. Of tens of thousands of clones in the sample, 85% to 90% were seen once. The sequenced sample was CD4+ or CD8+ T cells sorted from blood, obtained in a trial of the OX40 agonist ivuxolimab. The origin of the receptors is an adult with an advanced solid tumor such as melanoma, head and neck, liver or kidney cancer.

V gene TRBV4-3 combines with J gene TRBJ2-6, with 8 bases lining up with TRBD1. The CDR3 extends over 19 amino acids. CDR1 and CDR2 (germline): LGHNA, YSLEER. Trimming removed 4 bases from V and 0 bases from J; junction bases left unmatched: 11. The DNA for the CDR3 is TGCGCCAGCAGCCGCCAGGGGGCCGGACTGAGCTCTGGGGCCAACGTCCTGACTTTC. It is translated as CASSRQGAGLSSGANVLTF.

The chain uses TRBV6-6 and TRBJ1-1; D gene ambiguous. This CDR3 is built from 14 residues. The V and J ends lost 2 bases and 8 bases respectively, with 15 bases between them. Germline CDR1 reads MNHNY; CDR2 reads SVGAGI (reference sequence). The CDR3 bases are TGTGCCAGCAGTTACCTGACTGTCACAGCGGAAGCTTTCTTT. Encoded protein: CASSYLTVTAEAFF.